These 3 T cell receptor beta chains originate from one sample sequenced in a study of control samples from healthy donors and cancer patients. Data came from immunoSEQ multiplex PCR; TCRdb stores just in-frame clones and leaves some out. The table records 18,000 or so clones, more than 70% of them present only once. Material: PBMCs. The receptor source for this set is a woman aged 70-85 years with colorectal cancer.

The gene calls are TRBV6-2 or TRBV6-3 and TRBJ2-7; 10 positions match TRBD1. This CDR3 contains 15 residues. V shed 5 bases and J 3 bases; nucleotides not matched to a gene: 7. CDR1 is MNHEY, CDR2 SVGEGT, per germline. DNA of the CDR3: TGTGCCAGCAGTGGGACAGGGGATGGACTCTACGAGCAGTACTTC. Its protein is CASSGTGDGLYEQYF.

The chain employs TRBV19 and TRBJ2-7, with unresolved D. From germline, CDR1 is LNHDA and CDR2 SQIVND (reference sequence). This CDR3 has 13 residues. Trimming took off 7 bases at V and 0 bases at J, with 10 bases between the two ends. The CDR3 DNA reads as TGTGCCAGTATGGGAACACCCTCCTACGAGCAGTACTTC. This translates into CASMGTPSYEQYF.

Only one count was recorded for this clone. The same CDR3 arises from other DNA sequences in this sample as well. The CDR3 nucleotides are TGCGCCAGCAGCTTGGGCCAGGGGGGGTCCTACGAGCAGTACTTC. As protein: CASSLGQGGSYEQYF. The genes are TRBV5-1 and TRBJ2-7; either TRBD1 or TRBD2 may fit D (7 bases each). V was trimmed by 0 bases and J by 1 base, leaving 11 bases between them. The CDR3 is made up of 15 amino acids. Germline V gives CDR1 SGHRS, CDR2 YFSETQ.